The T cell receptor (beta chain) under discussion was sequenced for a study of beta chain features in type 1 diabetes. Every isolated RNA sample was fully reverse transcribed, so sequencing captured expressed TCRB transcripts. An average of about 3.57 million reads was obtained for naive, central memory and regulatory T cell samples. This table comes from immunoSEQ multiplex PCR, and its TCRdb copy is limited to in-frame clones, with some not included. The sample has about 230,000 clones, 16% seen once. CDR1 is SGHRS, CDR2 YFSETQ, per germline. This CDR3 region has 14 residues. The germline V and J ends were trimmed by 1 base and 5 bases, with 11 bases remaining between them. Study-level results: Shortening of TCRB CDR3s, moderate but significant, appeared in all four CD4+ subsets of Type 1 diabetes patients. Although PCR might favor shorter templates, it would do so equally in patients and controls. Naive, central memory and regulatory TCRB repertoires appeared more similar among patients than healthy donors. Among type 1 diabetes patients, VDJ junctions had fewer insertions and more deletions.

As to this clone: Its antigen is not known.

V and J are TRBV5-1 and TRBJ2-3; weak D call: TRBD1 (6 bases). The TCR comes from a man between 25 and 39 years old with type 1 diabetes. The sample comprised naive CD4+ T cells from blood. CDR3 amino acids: CASSLLPGVDTQYF. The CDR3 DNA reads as TGCGCCAGCAGCTTGCTTCCAGGGGTAGATACGCAGTATTTT. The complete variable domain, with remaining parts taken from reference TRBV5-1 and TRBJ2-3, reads KAGVTQTPRYLIKTRGQQVTLSCSPISGHRSVSWYQQTPGQGLQFLFEYFSETQRNKGNFPGRFSGRQFSNSRSEMNVSTLELGDSALYLCASSLLPGVDTQYFGPGTRLTVL.